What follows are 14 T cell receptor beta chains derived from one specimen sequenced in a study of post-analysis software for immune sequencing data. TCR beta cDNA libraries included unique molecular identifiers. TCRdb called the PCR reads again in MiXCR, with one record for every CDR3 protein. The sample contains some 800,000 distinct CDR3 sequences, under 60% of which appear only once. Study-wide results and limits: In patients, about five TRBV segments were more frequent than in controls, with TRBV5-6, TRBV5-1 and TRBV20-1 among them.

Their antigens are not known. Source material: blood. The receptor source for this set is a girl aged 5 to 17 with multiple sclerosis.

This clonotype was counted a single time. CDR3 protein: CASSFGTSGRSDEQFF. The CDR3, as DNA: TGTGCCAGCAGCTTCGGGACTAGCGGGAGGTCGGATGAGCAGTTCTTC. This chain links TRBV11-3 with TRBJ2-1; 15 nucleotides match TRBD2. The CDR3 runs to 16 residues. Germline loops: CDR1 SGHNT, CDR2 YENEEA. J lost 8 bases, V lost 3 bases, and 5 bases had no gene match.

The CDR3: CASSTALSSYNEQFF. DNA for the CDR3: TGTGCCAGCAGCACGGCGCTCAGCTCCTACAATGAGCAGTTCTTC. J is TRBJ2-1 and V is TRBV5-5; the D is unclear. CDR3 length: 15 amino acids. Trimming stripped 4 bases from V and 0 bases from J, with 11 bases between. Germline V gene data show CDR1 as SGHKS and CDR2 as YYEKEE (reference sequence).

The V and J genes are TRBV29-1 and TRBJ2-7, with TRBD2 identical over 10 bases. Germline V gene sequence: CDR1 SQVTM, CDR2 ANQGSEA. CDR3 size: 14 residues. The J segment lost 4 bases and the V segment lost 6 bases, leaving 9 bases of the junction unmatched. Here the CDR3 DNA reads TGCAGCGTCCTACTAGCGGGATACGGTTACGAGCAGTACTTC. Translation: CSVLLAGYGYEQYF.

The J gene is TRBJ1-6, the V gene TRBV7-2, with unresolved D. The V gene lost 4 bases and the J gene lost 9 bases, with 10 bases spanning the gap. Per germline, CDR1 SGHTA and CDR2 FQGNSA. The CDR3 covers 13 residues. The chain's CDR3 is CASSWAGRSPLHF. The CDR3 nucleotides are TGTGCCAGCAGCTGGGCCGGGCGTTCACCCCTCCACTTT.

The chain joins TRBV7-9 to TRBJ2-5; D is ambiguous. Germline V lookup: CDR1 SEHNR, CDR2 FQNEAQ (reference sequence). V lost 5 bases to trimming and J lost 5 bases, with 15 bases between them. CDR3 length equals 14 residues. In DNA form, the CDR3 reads TGTGCCAGCAGCGTGGACGTTGGGTGGGAGACCCAGTACTTC. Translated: CASSVDVGWETQYF. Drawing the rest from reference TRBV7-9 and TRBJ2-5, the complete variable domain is DTGVSQNPRHKITKRGQNVTFRCDPISEHNRLYWYRQTLGQGPEFLTYFQNEAQLEKSRLLSDRFSAERPKGSFSTLEIQRTEQGDSAMYLCASSVDVGWETQYFGPGTRLLVL.

DNA for the CDR3: TGTGCCAGCAGTTTAGCTGGGCGGGTCGGAGAGACCCAGTACTTC. The encoded protein is CASSLAGRVGETQYF. The rearrangement joins TRBV12-3 or TRBV12-4 to TRBJ2-5, with D perhaps TRBD2 (5 bases). This CDR3 is built from 15 residues. Trimming shortened V by 0 bases and J by 4 bases, and 12 bases separated the two germline ends.

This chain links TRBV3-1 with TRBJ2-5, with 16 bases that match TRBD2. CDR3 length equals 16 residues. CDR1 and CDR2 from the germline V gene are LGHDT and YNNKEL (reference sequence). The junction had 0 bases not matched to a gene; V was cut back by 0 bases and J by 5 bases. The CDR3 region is CASSQEGLAGGETQYF. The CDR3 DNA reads TGTGCCAGCAGCCAAGAGGGACTAGCGGGAGGGGAGACCCAGTACTTC.

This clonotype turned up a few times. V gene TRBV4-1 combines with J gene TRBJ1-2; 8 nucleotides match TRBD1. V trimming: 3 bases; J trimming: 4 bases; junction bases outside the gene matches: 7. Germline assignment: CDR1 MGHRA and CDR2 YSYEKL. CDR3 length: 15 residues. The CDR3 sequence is CASSQEGGQVYGYTF. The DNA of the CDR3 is TGCGCCAGCAGCCAGGAAGGGGGACAGGTCTATGGCTACACCTTC.

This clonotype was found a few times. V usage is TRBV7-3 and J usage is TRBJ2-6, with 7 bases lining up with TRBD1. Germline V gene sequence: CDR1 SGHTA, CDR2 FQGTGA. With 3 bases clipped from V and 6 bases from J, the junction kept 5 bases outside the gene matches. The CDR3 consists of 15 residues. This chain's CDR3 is CASSLTGSEANVLTF. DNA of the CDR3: TGTGCCAGCAGCTTGACAGGGTCGGAGGCCAACGTCCTGACTTTC.

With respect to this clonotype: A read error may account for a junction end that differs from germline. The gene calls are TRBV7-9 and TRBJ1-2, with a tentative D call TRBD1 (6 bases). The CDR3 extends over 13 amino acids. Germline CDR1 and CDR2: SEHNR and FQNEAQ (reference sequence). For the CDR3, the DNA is TGTGCCAGCAGTTTAGCCACAGGGTGGGGCTACACCTTC. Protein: CASSLATGWGYTF.

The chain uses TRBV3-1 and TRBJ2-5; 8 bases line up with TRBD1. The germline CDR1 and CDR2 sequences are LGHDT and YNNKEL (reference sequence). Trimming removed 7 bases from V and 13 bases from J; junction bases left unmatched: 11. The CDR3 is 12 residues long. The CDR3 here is CASTPGGTEPYF. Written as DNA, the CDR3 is TGTGCCAGCACACCAGGGGGCACAGAGCCGTACTTC.

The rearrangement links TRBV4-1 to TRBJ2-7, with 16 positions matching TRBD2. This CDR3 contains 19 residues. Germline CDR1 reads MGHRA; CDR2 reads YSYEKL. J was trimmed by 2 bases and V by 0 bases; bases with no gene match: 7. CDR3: CASSQDPTGTSGRAYEQYF. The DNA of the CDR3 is TGCGCCAGCAGCCAAGACCCGACAGGGACTAGCGGGAGGGCCTACGAGCAGTACTTC.

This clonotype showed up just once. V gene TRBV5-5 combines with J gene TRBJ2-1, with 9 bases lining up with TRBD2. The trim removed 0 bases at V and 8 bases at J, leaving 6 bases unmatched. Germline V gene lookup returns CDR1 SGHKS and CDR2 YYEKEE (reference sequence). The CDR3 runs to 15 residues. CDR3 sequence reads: CASSLGGRADYEQFF. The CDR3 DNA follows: TGTGCCAGCAGCTTGGGCGGGAGGGCCGATTATGAGCAGTTCTTC.

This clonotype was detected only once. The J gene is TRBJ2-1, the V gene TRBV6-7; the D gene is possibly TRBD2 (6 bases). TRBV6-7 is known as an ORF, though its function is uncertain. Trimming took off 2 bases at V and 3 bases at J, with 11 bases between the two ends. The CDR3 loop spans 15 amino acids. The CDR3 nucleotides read TGTGCCAGCAGTTACCGGGACTCCTACTACAATGAGCAGTTCTTC. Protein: CASSYRDSYYNEQFF.